This TCR beta chain came from a study of T cell responses to AZD1222 COVID-19 vaccine. CDR3 length equals 14 residues. The germline V gene has CDR1 SGHRS and CDR2 YFSETQ. With 4 bases clipped from V and 4 bases from J, the junction kept 5 bases outside the gene matches. Repertoires were generated with immunoSEQ multiplex PCR, while TCRdb's copy carries only in-frame clones and drops some. Of approximately 70,000 clones listed, around 86% are singletons. Study-wide results and limits: Among the donors, most were white British and more were female, and clonal diversity was possibly underestimated.

On this clone: What it binds is unknown.

The J gene is TRBJ1-1, the V gene TRBV5-1; 9 bases match TRBD1. This TCR was recovered from an adult in good health. The sample consisted of peripheral blood, taken on day 0 of AZD1222 vaccination. CDR3 region: CASSDTGGLTEAFF. DNA for the CDR3: TGCGCCAGCAGCGATACAGGGGGCCTCACTGAAGCTTTCTTT.